This T cell receptor beta chain comes out of a study of shared clonotypes between healthy human individuals. The deep-level immunoSEQ assay was used. This table comes from immunoSEQ multiplex PCR, and its TCRdb copy is limited to in-frame clones, with some not included. Of 980,000 or so clones listed, 76% were seen once; the top ten hold roughly 1.5%. There are 15 residues in the CDR3. V gave up 4 bases and J gave up 4 bases; unmatched junction bases: 8. Germline values: CDR1 SGHRS, CDR2 YFSETQ. The specimen sequenced was memory CD4+ T cells sorted from blood. The subset was: CD45RA-negative fraction. The V call is TRBV5-1, the J call TRBJ2-3; TRBD2 agrees at 8 bases. This clonotype was sampled from a man aged 18 to 30 in good health. DNA for the CDR3: TGCGCCAGCAGCGTGGAGGGGACTAGTGCAGATACGCAGTATTTT. Encoded protein: CASSVEGTSADTQYF. Based on the CDR3 plus reference TRBV5-1 and TRBJ2-3, the full variable domain is KAGVTQTPRYLIKTRGQQVTLSCSPISGHRSVSWYQQTPGQGLQFLFEYFSETQRNKGNFPGRFSGRQFSNSRSEMNVSTLELGDSALYLCASSVEGTSADTQYFGPGTRLTVL.